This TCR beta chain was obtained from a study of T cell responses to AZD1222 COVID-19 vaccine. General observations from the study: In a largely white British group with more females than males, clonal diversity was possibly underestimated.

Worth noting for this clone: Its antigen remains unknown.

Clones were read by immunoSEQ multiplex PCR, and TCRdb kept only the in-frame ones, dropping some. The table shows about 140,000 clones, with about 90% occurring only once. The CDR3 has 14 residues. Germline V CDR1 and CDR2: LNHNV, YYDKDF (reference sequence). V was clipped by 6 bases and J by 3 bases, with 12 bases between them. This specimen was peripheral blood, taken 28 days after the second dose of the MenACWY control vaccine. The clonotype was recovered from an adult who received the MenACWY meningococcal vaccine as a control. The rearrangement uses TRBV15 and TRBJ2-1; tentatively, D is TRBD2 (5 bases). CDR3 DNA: TGTGCCACCAGTTTAGCGTCGTTCTACAATGAGCAGTTCTTC. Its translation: CATSLASFYNEQFF.